This T cell receptor (beta chain) comes out of a study of Ad26.COV2.S vaccination and SARS-CoV-2 variants. Findings and limits, study-wide: Marked by substantial breadth, spike-specific CD8+ and CD4+ T cell responses were reportedly seen after vaccination. Non-spike TCR breadth did not differ much between vaccine and placebo recipients.

Comments on this clone: Its target is unknown.

Treatment reported: around 19 received Ad26.COV2.S at low or high dose, single or two shots; 5 received placebo; per-sample allocation not given. Each sample was drawn 63 days after the first injection (of vaccine or placebo). Whoever gave the sample was an adult aged 18-55 years in Boston. An Ad26 vector was used to express Wuhan-strain SARS-CoV-2 spike as the vaccine. The assay was immunoSEQ multiplex PCR, and TCRdb's table has in-frame clones only and misses some. The sample contains 450,000 to 550,000 clones, roughly nine tenths of which appear only once. This TCR was recovered from a person between 18 and 65 years old who received the Ad26.COV2.S COVID-19 vaccine or a placebo. This sample comprised peripheral blood, obtained in a trial of Ad26.COV2.S vaccine versus placebo.

CDR3: CASRAGGLYSYEQYF. CDR3 DNA sequence: TGTGCCAGCAGAGCCGGAGGACTTTACTCCTACGAGCAGTACTTC. This rearrangement joins TRBV6-5 to TRBJ2-7, with a weak D call TRBD2 (5 bases). CDR1 is MNHEY, CDR2 SVGAGI, per germline. V lost 6 bases to trimming and J lost 0 bases, with 15 bases between them. The CDR3 is 15 residues long.